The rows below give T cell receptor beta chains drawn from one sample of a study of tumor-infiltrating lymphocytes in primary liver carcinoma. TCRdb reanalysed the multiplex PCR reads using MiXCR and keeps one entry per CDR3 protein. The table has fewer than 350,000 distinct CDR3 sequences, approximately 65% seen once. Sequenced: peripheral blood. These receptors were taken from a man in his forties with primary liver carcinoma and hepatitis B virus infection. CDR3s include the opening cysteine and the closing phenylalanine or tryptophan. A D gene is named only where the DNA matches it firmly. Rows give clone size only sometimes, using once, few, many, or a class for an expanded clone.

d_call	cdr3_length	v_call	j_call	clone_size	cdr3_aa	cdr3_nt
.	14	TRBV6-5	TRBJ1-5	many	CASARAITNQPQHF	TGTGCCAGCGCCCGAGCTATCACCAATCAGCCCCAGCATTTT
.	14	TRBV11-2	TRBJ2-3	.	CARSLGVGRDTQYF	TGTGCCAGGAGCTTAGGAGTAGGGAGAGATACGCAGTATTTT
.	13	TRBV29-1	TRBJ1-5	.	CSVGKDGNQPQHF	TGCAGCGTCGGGAAAGATGGCAATCAGCCCCAGCATTTT
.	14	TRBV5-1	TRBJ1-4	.	CASSLERWNEKLFF	TGCGCCAGCAGCCTGGAAAGGTGGAATGAAAAACTGTTTTTT
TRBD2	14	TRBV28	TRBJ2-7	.	CVSSRGGLHCEQYF	TGTGTCAGCAGTCGGGGGGGACTACATTGCGAGCAGTACTTC
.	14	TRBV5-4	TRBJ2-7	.	CASSFGGTPLEQYF	TGTGCCAGCAGCTTCGGCGGGACTCCCTTGGAGCAGTACTTC
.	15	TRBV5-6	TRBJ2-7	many	CASSLVQGGNDEQYF	TGTGCCAGCAGCTTGGTTCAGGGGGGGAACGACGAGCAGTACTTC
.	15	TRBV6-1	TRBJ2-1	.	CATVPGPYLHNEQPF	TGTGCCACCGTACCGGGACCATACCTTCACAATGAGCAGCCCTTC
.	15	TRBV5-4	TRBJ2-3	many	CASSSPSESTDTQYF	TGTGCCAGCAGCTCCCCTAGCGAAAGCACAGATACGCAGTATTTT
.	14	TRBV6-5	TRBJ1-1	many	CASTQDGKNTEAFF	TGTGCCAGCACCCAGGACGGGAAGAACACTGAAGCTTTCTTT
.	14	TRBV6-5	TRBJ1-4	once	CACSYQIGGEKLFF	TGTGCCTGCAGTTACCAGATAGGCGGGGAAAAACTGTTTTTT
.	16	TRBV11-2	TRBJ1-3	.	CASSRGRISSGNTSYF	TGTGCCAGCAGCCGGGGACGGATCTCCTCTGGAAACACCTCATATTTT
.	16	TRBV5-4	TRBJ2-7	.	CASNLGAGDSFRKQYF	TGTGCCAGCAACTTGGGGGCGGGGGACAGCTTTCGCAAGCAGTACTTC
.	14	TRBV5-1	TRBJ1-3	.	CASNFDSSGNTIYF	TGCGCCAGCAACTTCGACAGCTCTGGAAACACCATATATTTT
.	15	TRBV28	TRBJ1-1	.	CASSYRGQGAAEAFF	TGTGCCAGCAGCTACCGGGGCCAGGGAGCGGCTGAAGCTTTCTTT
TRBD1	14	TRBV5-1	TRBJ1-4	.	CANSLTGGEEKLFF	TGCGCCAACAGCTTGACAGGGGGCGAAGAAAAACTGTTTTTT
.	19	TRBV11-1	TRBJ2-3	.	CTSNSGGSSVGARTDTQYF	TGTACCAGCAACTCTGGGGGAAGCTCCGTTGGAGCCCGCACAGATACGCAGTATTTT